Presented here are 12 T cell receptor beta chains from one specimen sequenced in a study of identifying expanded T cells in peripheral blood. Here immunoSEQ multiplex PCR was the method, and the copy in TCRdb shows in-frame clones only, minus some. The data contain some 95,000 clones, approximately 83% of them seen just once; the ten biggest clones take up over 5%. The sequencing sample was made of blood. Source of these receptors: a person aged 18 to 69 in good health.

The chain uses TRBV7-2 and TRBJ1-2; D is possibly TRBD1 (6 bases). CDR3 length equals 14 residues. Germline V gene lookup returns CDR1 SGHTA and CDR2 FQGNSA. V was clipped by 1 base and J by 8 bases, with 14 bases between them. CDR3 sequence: CASSLGGGREGYTF. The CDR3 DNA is TGTGCCAGCAGCTTAGGCGGGGGCCGGGAGGGCTACACCTTC. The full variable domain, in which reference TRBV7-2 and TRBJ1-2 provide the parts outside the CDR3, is GAGVSQSPSNKVTEKGKDVELRCDPISGHTALYWYRQSLGQGLEFLIYFQGNSAPDKSGLPSDRFSAERTGGSVSTLTIQRTQQEDSAVYLCASSLGGGREGYTFGSGTRLTVV.

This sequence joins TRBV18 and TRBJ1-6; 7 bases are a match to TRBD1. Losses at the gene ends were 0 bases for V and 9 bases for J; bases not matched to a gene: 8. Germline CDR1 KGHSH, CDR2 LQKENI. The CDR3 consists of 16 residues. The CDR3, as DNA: TGTGCCAGCTCACCACCGGGCAGGGGGGTTAGTTCACCCCTCCACTTT. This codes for CASSPPGRGVSSPLHF.

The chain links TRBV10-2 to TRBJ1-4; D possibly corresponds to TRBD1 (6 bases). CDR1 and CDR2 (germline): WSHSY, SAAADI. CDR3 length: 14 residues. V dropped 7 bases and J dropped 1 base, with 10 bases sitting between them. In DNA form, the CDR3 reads TGCGCCAGCATGTCAGGGGTAACTAATGAAAAACTGTTTTTT. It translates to CASMSGVTNEKLFF.

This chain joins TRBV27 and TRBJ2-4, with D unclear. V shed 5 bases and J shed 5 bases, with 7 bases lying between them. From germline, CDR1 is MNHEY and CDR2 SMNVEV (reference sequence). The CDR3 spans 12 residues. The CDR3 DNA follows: TGTGCCAGCAGTCCCGGACAAAACATTCAGTACTTC. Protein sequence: CASSPGQNIQYF.

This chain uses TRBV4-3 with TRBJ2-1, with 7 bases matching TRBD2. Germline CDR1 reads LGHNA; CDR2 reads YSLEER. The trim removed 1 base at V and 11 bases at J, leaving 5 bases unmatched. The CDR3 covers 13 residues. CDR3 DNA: TGCGCCAGCAGCCAAGCTGCTAGCGGCCAGCAGTTCTTC. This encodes CASSQAASGQQFF.

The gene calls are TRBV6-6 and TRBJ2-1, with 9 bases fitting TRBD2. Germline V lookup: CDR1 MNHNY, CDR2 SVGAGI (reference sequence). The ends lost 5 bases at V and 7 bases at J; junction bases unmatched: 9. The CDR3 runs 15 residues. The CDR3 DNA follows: TGTGCCAGCAGTCCCCGGCTAGCGGGGATGAATGAGCAGTTCTTC. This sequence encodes CASSPRLAGMNEQFF.

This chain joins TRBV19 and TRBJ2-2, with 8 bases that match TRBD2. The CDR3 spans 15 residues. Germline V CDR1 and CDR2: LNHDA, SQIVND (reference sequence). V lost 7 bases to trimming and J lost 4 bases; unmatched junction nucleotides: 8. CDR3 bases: TGTGCCAGTAATCCGACGCTAGCGGGCACCGGGGAGCTGTTTTTT. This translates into CASNPTLAGTGELFF.

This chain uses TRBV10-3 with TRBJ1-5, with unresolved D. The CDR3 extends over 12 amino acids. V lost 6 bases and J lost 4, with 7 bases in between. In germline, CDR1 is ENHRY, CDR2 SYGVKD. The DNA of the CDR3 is TGTGCCATCAGGGCCGAAAATCAGCCCCAGCATTTT. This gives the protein CAIRAENQPQHF.

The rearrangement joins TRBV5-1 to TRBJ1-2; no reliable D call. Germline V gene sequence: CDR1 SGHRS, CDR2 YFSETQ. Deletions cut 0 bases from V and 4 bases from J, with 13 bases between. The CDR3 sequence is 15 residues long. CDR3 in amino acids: CASSLGPNLLYGYTF. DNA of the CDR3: TGCGCCAGCAGCTTGGGGCCCAATCTCCTCTATGGCTACACCTTC.

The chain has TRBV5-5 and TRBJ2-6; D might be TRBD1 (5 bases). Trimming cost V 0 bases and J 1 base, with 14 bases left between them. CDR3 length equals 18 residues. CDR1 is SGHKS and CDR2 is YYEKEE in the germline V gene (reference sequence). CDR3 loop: CASSLGPGQASGANVLTF. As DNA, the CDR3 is TGTGCCAGCAGCTTGGGGCCAGGGCAAGCGTCTGGGGCCAACGTCCTGACTTTC.

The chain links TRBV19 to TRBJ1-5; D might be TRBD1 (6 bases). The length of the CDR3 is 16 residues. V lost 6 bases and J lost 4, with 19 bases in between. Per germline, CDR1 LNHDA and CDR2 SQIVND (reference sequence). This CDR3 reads CASRYRDGQTNQPQHF. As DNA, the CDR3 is TGTGCCAGTAGATACCGGGACGGACAGACTAATCAGCCCCAGCATTTT.

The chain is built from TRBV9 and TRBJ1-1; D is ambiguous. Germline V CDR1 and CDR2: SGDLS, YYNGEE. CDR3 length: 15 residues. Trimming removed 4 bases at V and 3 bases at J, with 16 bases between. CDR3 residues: CASSLRPIMDTEAFF. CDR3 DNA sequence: TGTGCCAGCAGCTTGCGTCCTATAATGGACACTGAAGCTTTCTTT.